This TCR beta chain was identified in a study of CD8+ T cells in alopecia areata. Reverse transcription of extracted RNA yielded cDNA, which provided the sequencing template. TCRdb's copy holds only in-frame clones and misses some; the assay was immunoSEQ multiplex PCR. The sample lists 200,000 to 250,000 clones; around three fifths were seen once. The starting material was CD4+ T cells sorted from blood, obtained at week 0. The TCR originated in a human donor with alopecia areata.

The chain's CDR3 is CAWSFTGDEQYF. In DNA form, the CDR3 reads TGTGCCTGGAGTTTTACAGGGGATGAGCAGTACTTC. The rearrangement joins TRBV30 to TRBJ2-7, with TRBD1 matching 7 bases. V was clipped by 2 bases and J by 7 bases; unmatched bases: 5. From germline, CDR1 is GTSNPN and CDR2 SVGIG (reference sequence). The CDR3 extends over 12 amino acids. Complete variable domain (other parts from reference TRBV30 and TRBJ2-7): SQTIHQWPATLVQPVGSPLSLECTVEGTSNPNLYWYRQAAGRGLQLLFYSVGIGQISSEVPQNLSASRPQDRQFILSSKKLLLSDSGFYLCAWSFTGDEQYFGPGTRLTVT.